This T cell receptor (beta chain) stems from a study of CD8 T cells in Susac syndrome. Broader study findings: It was acknowledged in the study that the number of individuals who were included in its TCR sequencing and HLA analysis was relatively small.

A word on this clonotype: The target antigen is unknown.

Sequencing targeted TCR beta in T cells from blood (CD8+ and CD4+). The multiple sclerosis controls were treatment-naive patients, and their relapsing-remitting disease was stable or active. A quantity of about 0.5 to 1 ug RNA underwent reverse transcription using random hexamers. Amplification of TCR beta CDR3 spanned 54 Vbeta and 13 Jbeta via immunoSEQ multiplex PCR. MiXCR was run by TCRdb on the immunoSEQ multiplex PCR reads, yielding one entry per CDR3 protein. The sample holds 250,000 to 300,000 distinct CDR3 sequences, approximately 81% seen once. V was clipped by 3 bases and J by 8 bases; unmatched bases: 8. Per the germline V gene, CDR1 is MDHEN and CDR2 is SYDVKM. This CDR3 has 15 amino acids.

This clonotype was sampled from a human donor with multiple sclerosis. Sequencing was carried out using CD8+ T cells from PBMCs. V and J are TRBV28 and TRBJ1-4, with 8 bases that match TRBD1. CDR3 sequence (DNA): TGTGCCAGCAGTTTGTTCAGGGGGCCTGGCGAAAAACTGTTTTTT. This codes for CASSLFRGPGEKLFF. Full variable domain (rest looked up from reference TRBV28 and TRBJ1-4): DVKVTQSSRYLVKRTGEKVFLECVQDMDHENMFWYRQDPGLGLRLIYFSYDVKMKEKGDIPEGYSVSREKKERFSLILESASTNQTSMYLCASSLFRGPGEKLFFGSGTQLSVL.